This TCR beta chain was identified in a study of blood T cell repertoires in COVID-19 (dated by TCRdb to 2020 to 2021). Notes on the research overall: The collaborator samples originated in the United States, Italy and Spain and spanned the acute and convalescent phases of COVID-19. Samples came from the ongoing ImmuneRACE study (first 160 participants) plus 1,254 subjects from 6 global collaborators. Where available, HLA class I and class II types were taken from metadata supplied by the sample provider and were not determined by assay-based typing. The prospective study material was composed of cDNA or gDNA derived from T cells, B-cell-depleted T cells, or PBMCs. The repertoires were released in a freely available public database intended as a resource for research on the immune response to SARS-CoV-2. Deeply sampled blood TCRbeta repertoires from subjects exposed to, actively infected with, or recovered from COVID-19 were included in the dataset. A de-identified subject ID, COVID-19 status, age in years and sex were almost always included in the sample metadata.

The immunoSEQ Assay, a bias-controlled multiplex PCR, was used to amplify TCRbeta CDR3 regions from genomic DNA. On the study's bioinformatics: Nucleated cell counts per sample were estimated from amplification of reference gene primers within the assay. To quantify the absolute abundance of each unique TCRbeta CDR3 rearrangement, sequence reads were collapsed and filtered. For each sample, productive Simpson clonality was calculated as the square root of Simpson's diversity index over productive rearrangements. Not all clones reach the TCRdb copy of this immuneACCESS table, which keeps in-frame sequences only. Checked studies attribute under half of the gap to unresolved V genes and leave the rest unexplained. That table furnishes V, J and clone size, whereas the DNA furnished D and trimming. The sample includes about 150,000 clones, with 88% observed a single time. The ten largest account for over 2% of the sample.

The germline ends are 9 bases apart after V is trimmed by 5 bases and J by 4 bases. The germline V gene (reference sequence) supplies CDR1 GTSNPN and CDR2 SVGIG. The CDR3, from cysteine to phenylalanine, totals 11 residues. The only DNA kept is the CDR3, 33 bases in frame from the first base. A word on this clone: There is no known antigen for this receptor. Base qualities are missing; no much larger clone stands one base away.

In Seattle, one collaborating source enrolled patients while the infection was active and tracked those patients longitudinally over the course of disease. Each collaborating institution followed its own protocols to collect whole blood in K2EDTA tubes. For TCRbeta analysis, collaborator samples were shipped as frozen whole blood, as isolated PBMCs, or as DNA extracted from either sample type. The paper as a whole reports these results and caveats: The amount of clinical and demographic metadata varied by source and participant and was provided uncurated.

The chain was built from TRBV30 and TRBJ2-7; the D gene is perhaps TRBD2, on 7 matching bases. The sample was peripheral blood. The source is a human donor with COVID-19, enrolled during active disease. The donor label of this sample is uncertain. The CDR3 protein sequence reads: CAWGRGYEQYF. In nucleotides, the sequence is TGTGCCTGGGGGAGGGGGTACGAGCAGTACTTC. With all but the CDR3 taken from the reference TRBV30 and TRBJ2-7 genes, the full variable domain is: SQTIHQWPATLVQPVGSPLSLECTVEGTSNPNLYWYRQAAGRGLQLLFYSVGIGQISSEVPQNLSASRPQDRQFILSSKKLLLSDSGFYLCAWGRGYEQYFGPGTRLTVT.